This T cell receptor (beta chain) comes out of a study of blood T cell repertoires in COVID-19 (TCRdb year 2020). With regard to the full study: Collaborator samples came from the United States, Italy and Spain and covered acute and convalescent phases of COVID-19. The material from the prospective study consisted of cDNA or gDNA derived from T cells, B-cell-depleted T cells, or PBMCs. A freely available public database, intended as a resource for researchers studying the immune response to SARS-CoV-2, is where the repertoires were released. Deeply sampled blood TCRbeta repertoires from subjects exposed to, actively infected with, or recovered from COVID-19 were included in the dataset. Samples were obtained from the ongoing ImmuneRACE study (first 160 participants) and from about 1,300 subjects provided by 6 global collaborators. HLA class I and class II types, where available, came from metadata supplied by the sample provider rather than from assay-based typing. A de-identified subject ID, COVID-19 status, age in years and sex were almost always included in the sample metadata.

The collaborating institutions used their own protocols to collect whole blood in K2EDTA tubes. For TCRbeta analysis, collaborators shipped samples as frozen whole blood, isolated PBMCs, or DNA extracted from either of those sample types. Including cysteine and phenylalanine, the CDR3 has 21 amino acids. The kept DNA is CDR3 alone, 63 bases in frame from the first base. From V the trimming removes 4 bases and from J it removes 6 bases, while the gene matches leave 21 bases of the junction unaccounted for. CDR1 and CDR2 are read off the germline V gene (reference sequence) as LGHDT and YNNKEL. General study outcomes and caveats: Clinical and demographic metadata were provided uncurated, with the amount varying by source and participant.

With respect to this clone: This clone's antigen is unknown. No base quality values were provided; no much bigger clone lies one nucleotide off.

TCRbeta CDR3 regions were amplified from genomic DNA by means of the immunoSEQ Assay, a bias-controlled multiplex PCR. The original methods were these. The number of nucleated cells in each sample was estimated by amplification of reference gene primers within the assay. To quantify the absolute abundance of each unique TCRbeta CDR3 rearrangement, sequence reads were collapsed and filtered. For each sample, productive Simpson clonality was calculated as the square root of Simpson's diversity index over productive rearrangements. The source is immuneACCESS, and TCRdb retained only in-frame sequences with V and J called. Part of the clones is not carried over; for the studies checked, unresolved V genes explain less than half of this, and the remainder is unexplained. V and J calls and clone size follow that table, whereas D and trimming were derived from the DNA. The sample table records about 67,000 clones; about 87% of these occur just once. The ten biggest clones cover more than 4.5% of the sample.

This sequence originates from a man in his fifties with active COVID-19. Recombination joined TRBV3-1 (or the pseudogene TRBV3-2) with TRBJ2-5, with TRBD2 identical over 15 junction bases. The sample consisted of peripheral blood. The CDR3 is CASSPPVWTSGRADFEKTQYF. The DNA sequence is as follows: TGTGCCAGCAGCCCGCCGGTCTGGACTAGCGGGAGGGCCGATTTTGAAAAGACCCAGTACTTC.